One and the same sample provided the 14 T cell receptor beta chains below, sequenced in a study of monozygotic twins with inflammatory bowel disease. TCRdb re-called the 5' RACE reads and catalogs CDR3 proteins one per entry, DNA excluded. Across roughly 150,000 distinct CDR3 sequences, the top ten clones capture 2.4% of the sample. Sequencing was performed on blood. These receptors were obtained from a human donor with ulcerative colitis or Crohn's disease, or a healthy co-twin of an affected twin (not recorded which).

CDR3 protein: CASSLTGGGQPQHF. The chain joins TRBV6-5 to TRBJ1-5; TCRdb designates TRBD1, a call that cannot be tested without DNA. Germline V CDR1 and CDR2: MNHEY, SVGAGI. The CDR3 loop spans 14 amino acids.

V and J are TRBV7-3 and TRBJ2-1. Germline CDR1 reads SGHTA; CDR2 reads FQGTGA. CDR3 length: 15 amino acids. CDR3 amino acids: CASSLLGPSYNEQFF.

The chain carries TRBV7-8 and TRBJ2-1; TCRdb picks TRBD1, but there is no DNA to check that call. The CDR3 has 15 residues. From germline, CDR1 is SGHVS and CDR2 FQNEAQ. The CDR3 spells CASSLGGDSYNEQFF. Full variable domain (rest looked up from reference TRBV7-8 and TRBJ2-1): GAGVSQSPRYKVAKRGQDVALRCDPISGHVSLFWYQQALGQGPEFLTYFQNEAQLDKSGLPSDRFFAERPEGSVSTLKIQRTQQEDSAVYLCASSLGGDSYNEQFFGPGTRLTVL.

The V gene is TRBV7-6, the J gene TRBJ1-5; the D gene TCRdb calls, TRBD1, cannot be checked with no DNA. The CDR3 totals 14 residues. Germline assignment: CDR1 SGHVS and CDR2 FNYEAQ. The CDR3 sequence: CASSFGGNNQPQHF.

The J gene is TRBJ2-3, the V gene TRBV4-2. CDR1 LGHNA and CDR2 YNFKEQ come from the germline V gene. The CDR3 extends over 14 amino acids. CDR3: CASSPDPLTDTQYF.

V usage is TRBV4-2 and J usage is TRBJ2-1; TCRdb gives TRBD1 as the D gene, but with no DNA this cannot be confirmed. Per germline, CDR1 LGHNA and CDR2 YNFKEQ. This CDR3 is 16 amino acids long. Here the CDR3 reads CASSPTGTGPDNEQFF.

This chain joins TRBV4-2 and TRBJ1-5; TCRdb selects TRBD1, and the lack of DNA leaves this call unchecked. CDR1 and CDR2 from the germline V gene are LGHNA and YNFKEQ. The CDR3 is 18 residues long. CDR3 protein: CASSQGGQGRGGNQPQHF.

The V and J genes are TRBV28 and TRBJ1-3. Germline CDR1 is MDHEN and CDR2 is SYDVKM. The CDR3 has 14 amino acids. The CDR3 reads CASDGGGSGNTIYF.

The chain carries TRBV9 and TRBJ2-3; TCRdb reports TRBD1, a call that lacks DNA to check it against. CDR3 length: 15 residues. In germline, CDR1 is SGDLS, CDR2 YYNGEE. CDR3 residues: CASSLTGWSTDTQNF.

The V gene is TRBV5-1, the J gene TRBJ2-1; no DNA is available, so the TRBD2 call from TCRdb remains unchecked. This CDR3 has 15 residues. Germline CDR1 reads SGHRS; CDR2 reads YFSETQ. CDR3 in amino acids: CASSLEGLLGNEQFF.

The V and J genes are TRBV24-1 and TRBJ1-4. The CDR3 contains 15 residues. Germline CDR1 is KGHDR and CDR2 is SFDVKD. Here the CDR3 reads CATSELSGGNEKLFF.

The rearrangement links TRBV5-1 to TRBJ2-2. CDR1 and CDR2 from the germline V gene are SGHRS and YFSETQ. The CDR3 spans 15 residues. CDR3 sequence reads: CASSLFSLDTGELFF.

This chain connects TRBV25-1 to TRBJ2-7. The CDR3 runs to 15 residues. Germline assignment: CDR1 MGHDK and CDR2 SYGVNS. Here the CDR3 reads CASSGKIPRSYEQYF.

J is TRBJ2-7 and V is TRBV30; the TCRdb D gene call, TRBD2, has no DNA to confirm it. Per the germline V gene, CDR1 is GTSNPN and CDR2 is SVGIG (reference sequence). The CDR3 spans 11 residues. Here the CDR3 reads CAWSGGVEQYF.